A single sample is the source of the 30 T cell receptor beta chains below, sequenced in a study of regulatory T cells in long-lasting Graves disease. The time point is: persistent/refractory GD, antithyroid drugs over 5 years with positive TRAb. Making the TCR library involved RNA that had been extracted from PBMCs. Building of the TCR beta libraries involved iRepertoire HTBI primers and Arm-PCR of CDR3 regions. A single record per CDR3 protein comes from TCRdb applying MiXCR to the multiplex PCR reads. The sample has approximately 440,000 distinct CDR3 sequences, roughly a quarter seen once. Sequences were derived from peripheral blood mononuclear cells (PBMCs), sampled when the disease was refractory, from a patient treated with antithyroid drugs. Receptor source: a female donor with Graves disease.

This clonotype was detected many times. The CDR3 DNA follows: TGTGCCAGCAGTTTCGGACAGAGTAACACTGAAGCTTTCTTT. Its translation is CASSFGQSNTEAFF. V gene TRBV28 combines with J gene TRBJ1-1; possibly TRBD1 for D (6 bases). V shed 3 bases and J shed 2 bases, with 10 bases lying between them. Germline V gene lookup returns CDR1 MDHEN and CDR2 SYDVKM. The CDR3 loop spans 14 amino acids.

This clonotype was detected ten times or more. J is TRBJ1-1 and V is TRBV14; no definite D call. Per the germline V gene, CDR1 is SGHDN and CDR2 is FVKESK. V lost 0 bases and J 7 bases, leaving 0 bases between the germline ends. This CDR3 has 10 residues. CDR3: CASSQDEAFF. DNA of the CDR3: TGTGCCAGCAGCCAAGATGAAGCTTTCTTT.

Many counts were recorded for this clonotype. The rearrangement links TRBV28 to TRBJ2-7; 10 bases are shared with TRBD1. Germline V gene data show CDR1 as MDHEN and CDR2 as SYDVKM. The V and J ends lost 5 bases and 6 bases, in that order; junction bases with no gene match: 10. The CDR3 runs to 15 residues. The CDR3 DNA reads as TGTGCCAGCAGTGGTGGGGGGACAGGGGCTTCCGAGCAGTACTTC. Amino acids: CASSGGGTGASEQYF.

The rearrangement links TRBV16 to TRBJ1-5, with 9 positions matching TRBD1. Trimming removed 3 bases from V and 7 bases from J; junction bases left unmatched: 10. The germline V gene has CDR1 KGHSY and CDR2 FQNENV. This CDR3 spans 16 amino acids. CDR3 in DNA: TGTGCCAGCAGCCATGGACAGGGGAGTATTCGGCAGCCCCAGCATTTT. This gives the protein CASSHGQGSIRQPQHF. Looking up the rest from reference TRBV16 and TRBJ1-5 gives the full variable domain: GEEVAQTPKHLVRGEGQKAKLYCAPIKGHSYVFWYQQVLKNEFKFLISFQNENVFDETGMPKERFSAKCLPNSPCSLEIQATKLEDSAVYFCASSHGQGSIRQPQHFGDGTRLSIL.

This clonotype was seen repeatedly, ten times or more. V and J are TRBV20-1 and TRBJ2-5; a weak D match, TRBD2 (5 bases). The germline V and J ends were trimmed by 5 bases and 2 bases, with 18 bases remaining between them. CDR1 DFQATT and CDR2 SNEGSKA come from the germline V gene (reference sequence). The CDR3 loop spans 15 amino acids. CDR3: CSAPVGSGAQETQYF. In DNA, the CDR3 is TGCAGTGCTCCCGTCGGAAGCGGCGCGCAAGAGACCCAGTACTTC.

This clonotype has a count of ten or more. The chain uses TRBV6-2 or TRBV6-3 and TRBJ1-2; D is uncertain. Trimming took 8 bases from V and 1 from J, leaving 11 bases between them. The CDR3 is 13 residues long. The V gene's germline CDR1 is MNHEY and CDR2 SVGEGT. This chain's CDR3 is CASGRNVNYGYTF. CDR3 bases: TGTGCCAGCGGACGAAACGTTAACTATGGCTACACCTTC.

The chain uses TRBV20-1 and TRBJ2-2; D is perhaps TRBD1 or TRBD2 (5 bases each). The V and J ends lost 6 bases and 0 bases respectively, with 17 bases between them. Germline loops: CDR1 DFQATT, CDR2 SNEGSKA (reference sequence). The CDR3 loop spans 16 amino acids. DNA for the CDR3: TGCAGTGCCAGAAAATCCGGGACCTCGAACACCGGGGAGCTGTTTTTT. Amino acids: CSARKSGTSNTGELFF.

V usage is TRBV29-1 and J usage is TRBJ1-2; D uncertain. This CDR3 has 13 amino acids. The V end was cut by 0 bases, the J end by 3 bases, with 8 bases between. Germline V gives CDR1 SQVTM, CDR2 ANQGSEA. As DNA, the CDR3 is TGCAGCGTTGAAGATATAGGTTACTATGGCTACACCTTC. It translates to CSVEDIGYYGYTF. Complete variable domain (other parts from reference TRBV29-1 and TRBJ1-2): SAVISQKPSRDICQRGTSLTIQCQVDSQVTMMFWYRQQPGQSLTLIATANQGSEATYESGFVIDKFPISRPNLTFSTLTVSNMSPEDSSIYLCSVEDIGYYGYTFGSGTRLTVV.

There are many counts of this clonotype. This chain connects TRBV2 to TRBJ1-1; no clear D gene. Trimming took off 4 bases at V and 2 bases at J, with 8 bases between the two ends. The CDR3 length is 13 residues. Germline V gene sequence: CDR1 SNHLY, CDR2 FYNNEI. The CDR3 sequence is CASSGGYNTEAFF. The CDR3 DNA reads as TGTGCCAGCAGTGGGGGATATAACACTGAAGCTTTCTTT.

Only a few counts were recorded for this clonotype. V is TRBV7-9 and J is TRBJ2-7, with no clear D. The CDR3 contains 11 residues. V was clipped by 5 bases and J by 5 bases, with 7 bases between them. The germline gives CDR1 SEHNR, CDR2 FQNEAQ (reference sequence). For the CDR3, the DNA is TGTGCCAGCAGCGAAGGGAACGAGCAGTACTTC. It translates to CASSEGNEQYF.

The genes are TRBV28 and TRBJ2-6, with 7 bases lining up with TRBD1. Germline trimming cut 5 bases from V and 2 bases from J; bases unmatched to any gene: 12. The V gene's germline CDR1 is MDHEN and CDR2 SYDVKM. This CDR3 is built from 18 residues. CDR3 DNA sequence: TGTGCCAGCAGTGCTTCGGGACAGAGTCCGACTGGGGCCAACGTCCTGACTTTC. Translated: CASSASGQSPTGANVLTF.

The sample holds a few counts of this clonotype. The chain links TRBV7-3 to TRBJ2-5; 7 nucleotides align to TRBD2. Looked up from germline, CDR1 is SGHTA and CDR2 is FQGTGA. CDR3 length: 14 residues. The J segment lost 1 base and the V segment lost 5 bases, leaving 4 bases of the junction unmatched. The CDR3 nucleotides are TGTGCCAGCAGCCCCCAGCGGGGCCAAGAGACCCAGTACTTC. It yields the protein CASSPQRGQETQYF.

This clonotype was recorded at least ten times. The chain is built from TRBV20-1 and TRBJ2-5; the match to TRBD2 covers 11 bases. V lost 2 bases, J lost 4 bases, and 6 bases stayed unmatched. This CDR3 has 15 amino acids. Germline values: CDR1 DFQATT, CDR2 SNEGSKA (reference sequence). CDR3 loop: CSARLLAGVAETQYF. The CDR3 nucleotides read TGCAGTGCTAGACTACTAGCGGGAGTCGCAGAGACCCAGTACTTC.

The chain has TRBV5-1 and TRBJ2-1; 14 nucleotides match TRBD2. V lost 0 bases to trimming and J lost 10 bases; unmatched junction nucleotides: 3. The V gene's germline CDR1 is SGHRS and CDR2 YFSETQ. The CDR3 runs to 15 residues. CDR3 sequence (DNA): TGCGCCAGCAGCTTGGATGGGACTAGCGGGAGAGAGCAGTTCTTC. Its protein is CASSLDGTSGREQFF.

This clonotype was detected only a few times. The gene calls are TRBV4-1 and TRBJ1-1; 8 bases line up with TRBD1. CDR3 length: 14 residues. Germline CDR1 is MGHRA and CDR2 is YSYEKL. V lost 4 bases, J lost 4 bases, and 5 bases stayed unmatched. The CDR3 here is CASSRRTGTTEAFF. The DNA of the CDR3 is TGCGCCAGCAGCCGGCGGACAGGGACCACTGAAGCTTTCTTT.

The chain joins TRBV18 to TRBJ2-7, with 14 bases fitting TRBD2. J gave up 0 bases and V 1 base, and 5 bases lay outside the gene matches. Germline loops: CDR1 KGHSH, CDR2 LQKENI. CDR3 length: 18 amino acids. The CDR3 DNA sequence: TGTGCCAGCTCACCACGGACTAGCGGGAGGCTGAGCTCCTACGAGCAGTACTTC. Encoded protein: CASSPRTSGRLSSYEQYF. Looking up the rest from reference TRBV18 and TRBJ2-7 gives the full variable domain: NAGVMQNPRHLVRRRGQEARLRCSPMKGHSHVYWYRQLPEEGLKFMVYLQKENIIDESGMPKERFSAEFPKEGPSILRIQQVVRGDSAAYFCASSPRTSGRLSSYEQYFGPGTRLTVT.

This rearrangement joins TRBV6-2 or TRBV6-3 to TRBJ2-7; 7 nucleotides line up with TRBD1. Trimming cost V 5 bases and J 9 bases; bases outside gene matches: 16. Germline V gene lookup returns CDR1 MNHEY and CDR2 SVGEGT. This CDR3 comprises 15 residues. The CDR3 sequence: CASSKPTGTVQGQYF. CDR3 nucleotide sequence: TGTGCCAGCAGTAAGCCCACCGGGACAGTCCAAGGGCAGTACTTC.

This chain links TRBV19 with TRBJ2-1, with 10 bases identical to TRBD1. CDR1 is LNHDA and CDR2 is SQIVND in the germline V gene (reference sequence). Trimming at V came to 0 bases and at J to 3 bases, leaving 2 bases not matched to a gene. The CDR3 is 16 residues long. The CDR3 DNA sequence: TGTGCCAGTAGTATAGACCGGACAGGGGGCTACAATGAGCAGTTCTTC. Protein: CASSIDRTGGYNEQFF. Full variable domain (missing parts from reference TRBV19 and TRBJ2-1): DGGITQSPKYLFRKEGQNVTLSCEQNLNHDAMYWYRQDPGQGLRLIYYSQIVNDFQKGDIAEGYSVSREKKESFPLTVTSAQKNPTAFYLCASSIDRTGGYNEQFFGPGTRLTVL.

As to this clonotype: Germline is not matched at one junction end, which may reflect a read error. The rearrangement uses TRBV27 and TRBJ1-3; D is perhaps TRBD1 (5 bases). The CDR3 covers 13 residues. Per germline, CDR1 MNHEY and CDR2 SMNVEV (reference sequence). The DNA of the CDR3 is TGTGCCAGCGGCTCTCTCGGGGGAAACACCACATATTTT. It specifies CASGSLGGNTTYF.

CDR3 amino acids: CASSPAQASYEQYF. CDR3 DNA sequence: TGTGCCAGCAGCCCCGCACAGGCCTCCTACGAGCAGTACTTC. The chain recombines TRBV7-9 with TRBJ2-7; a possible D gene is TRBD1 (5 bases). The CDR3 contains 14 residues. The V and J ends lost 5 bases and 0 bases respectively, with 11 bases between them. The V gene's germline CDR1 is SEHNR and CDR2 FQNEAQ (reference sequence).

The rearrangement joins TRBV7-2 to TRBJ2-7; D perhaps matches TRBD1 (6 bases). CDR3 size: 16 residues. CDR1 SGHTA and CDR2 FQGNSA come from the germline V gene. V was shortened by 1 base and J by 0 bases, with 13 bases between the two germline ends. CDR3 DNA: TGTGCCAGCAGCTTAGTAGGGGGTCTAAGCTCCTACGAGCAGTACTTC. Translation gives CASSLVGGLSSYEQYF.

This clonotype has more than one count but fewer than ten. This rearrangement joins TRBV5-6 to TRBJ2-7; D is uncertain. This CDR3 spans 12 amino acids. Germline V gene sequence: CDR1 SGHDT, CDR2 YYEEEE. With 4 bases removed from V and 9 bases from J, the gap between germline ends came to 14 bases. The CDR3 DNA follows: TGTGCCAGCAGCGGTATGTCGGGTGGGCAGTACTTC. Protein: CASSGMSGGQYF. Supplemented by reference TRBV5-6 and TRBJ2-7, the full variable domain reads DAGVTQSPTHLIKTRGQQVTLRCSPKSGHDTVSWYQQALGQGPQFIFQYYEEEERQRGNFPDRFSGHQFPNYSSELNVNALLLGDSALYLCASSGMSGGQYFGPGTRLTVT.

CDR3 sequence reads: CASSLSGSAYNEQFF. In nucleotides, the CDR3 is TGTGCCAGCAGTTTAAGTGGGAGCGCTTACAATGAGCAGTTCTTC. The gene calls are TRBV27 and TRBJ2-1; the D gene is possibly TRBD2 (5 bases). The CDR3 covers 15 residues. Germline assignment: CDR1 MNHEY and CDR2 SMNVEV (reference sequence). V lost 2 bases and J lost 4, with 12 bases in between.

This clonotype was found many times. The chain couples TRBV6-5 to TRBJ2-5; unclear D gene. Deletions cut 2 bases from V and 2 bases from J, with 12 bases between. Germline lookup yields CDR1 MNHEY and CDR2 SVGAGI. The CDR3 has 15 residues. The CDR3 reads CASSYVWRPQETQYF. The CDR3 nucleotides are TGTGCCAGCAGTTACGTCTGGCGGCCTCAAGAGACCCAGTACTTC.

This clonotype was counted once. V is TRBV10-3 and J is TRBJ1-2; no definite D call. The germline V gene has CDR1 ENHRY and CDR2 SYGVKD. CDR3 length: 14 amino acids. Trimming shortened V by 0 bases and J by 2 bases, and 7 bases separated the two germline ends. The CDR3: CAISESRENYGYTF. DNA for the CDR3: TGTGCCATCAGTGAGTCTAGAGAGAACTATGGCTACACCTTC.

V gene TRBV6-2 or TRBV6-3 combines with J gene TRBJ2-7; D remains ambiguous. Trimming cost V 6 bases and J 3 bases, with 12 bases left between them. CDR1 is MNHEY, CDR2 SVGEGT, per germline. The CDR3 extends over 13 amino acids. CDR3 DNA: TGTGCCAGCAGAAGAGACCAGGACTACGAGCAGTACTTC. Encoded protein: CASRRDQDYEQYF.

This clonotype has ten or more counts. The chain links TRBV2 to TRBJ1-2; D call uncertain. The CDR3 covers 14 residues. The germline gives CDR1 SNHLY, CDR2 FYNNEI. With 2 bases removed from V and 2 bases from J, the gap between germline ends came to 9 bases. CDR3 loop: CASSEFVQNYGYTF. DNA of the CDR3: TGTGCCAGCAGTGAATTTGTTCAGAACTATGGCTACACCTTC.

The rearrangement joins TRBV4-3 to TRBJ2-7, with no clear D. CDR1 LGHNA and CDR2 YSLEER come from the germline V gene. CDR3 size: 14 residues. V was cut by 1 base and J by 5 bases, with 12 bases left in between. The CDR3 loop is CASSQGHSNDEQYF. CDR3 DNA: TGCGCCAGCAGCCAAGGTCACTCGAACGACGAGCAGTACTTC.

In this sample, this clonotype turned up a few times. The V call is TRBV7-2, the J call TRBJ2-5; a weak D match, TRBD1 (5 bases). The CDR3 consists of 14 residues. Germline assignment: CDR1 SGHTA and CDR2 FQGNSA. Deletions cut 5 bases from V and 0 bases from J, with 10 bases between. Here the CDR3 reads CASSKGMYQETQYF. The CDR3 nucleotides are TGTGCCAGCAGCAAGGGGATGTACCAAGAGACCCAGTACTTC.

The CDR3 spells CASSPTVETQYF. In nucleotides, the CDR3 is TGTGCCAGCTCACCCACGGTTGAGACCCAGTACTTC. The chain is built from TRBV18 and TRBJ2-5; D gene unclear. Germline CDR1 reads KGHSH; CDR2 reads LQKENI. CDR3 size: 12 residues. V was clipped by 3 bases and J by 5 bases, with 7 bases between them. The variable domain in full, completed from reference TRBV18 and TRBJ2-5, reads NAGVMQNPRHLVRRRGQEARLRCSPMKGHSHVYWYRQLPEEGLKFMVYLQKENIIDESGMPKERFSAEFPKEGPSILRIQQVVRGDSAAYFCASSPTVETQYFGPGTRLLVL.